This TCR beta chain was retrieved from a study of blood T cell repertoires in COVID-19. Background on the study: PBMCs, B-cell-depleted T cells, or T cells were the source of the cDNA or gDNA that made up the material.

The V segment lost 7 bases and the J segment 3 bases; nucleotides outside the gene matches: 9. The CDR3 is 15 amino acids. Germline-derived CDR1 and CDR2 are SGHNT and YYREEE (reference sequence). The method was immunoSEQ multiplex PCR; TCRdb's version includes in-frame clones alone and lacks a portion of them. The sample carries 75,000 to 90,000 clones, roughly 87% recorded once. This TCR derives from a man between 18 and 35 years old with COVID-19, enrolled during active disease. This chain uses TRBV5-4 with TRBJ2-2, with 7 bases identical to TRBD2. The specimen was peripheral blood. CDR3 in amino acids: CASGRAGMYTGELFF. As DNA, the CDR3 is TGTGCCAGCGGCCGAGCGGGAATGTACACCGGGGAGCTGTTTTTT.